This T cell receptor (beta chain) was obtained from a study of cytomegalovirus exposure and HLA in healthy donors. Points on this clone: The antigen is undetermined.

13 Jbeta primers and 60 Vbeta primers were used for the PCR. The assay was immunoSEQ multiplex PCR, and TCRdb's table has in-frame clones only and misses some. Of approximately 160,000 clones detected, over 65% appear once; the ten largest clones hold roughly 1.4%. This CDR3 contains 15 residues. From germline, CDR1 is SGDLS and CDR2 YYNGEE. The J segment lost 6 bases and the V segment lost 0 bases, leaving 4 bases of the junction unmatched. At the time of sampling, donors were nominally healthy, though unrecorded immune exposures were likely. Study-level results: Cytomegalovirus-associated status was assigned to fewer than 200 TCR beta chains. A few of the chains that were CMV-associated were confirmed in vitro to be specific for CMV antigens.

This chain joins TRBV9 and TRBJ2-7; 12 bases agree with TRBD2. The source of this sequence is a woman in her twenties or thirties in good health and CMV-seropositive. Sequencing input: PBMCs. CDR3 residues: CASSVGLAGVSEQYF. The CDR3 region has the DNA TGTGCCAGCAGCGTAGGACTAGCGGGAGTTTCCGAGCAGTACTTC.